These T cell receptor beta chains were read from a single sample in a study of Ad26.COV2.S vaccination and SARS-CoV-2 variants. Only in-frame clones appear in the TCRdb table, and some are missing; sequencing was by immunoSEQ multiplex PCR. Among roughly 300,000 clones listed, around 89% were seen once. The material sequenced was peripheral blood, taken in a trial of Ad26.COV2.S vaccine versus placebo. These receptors came from a person aged 18-65 years who received the Ad26.COV2.S COVID-19 vaccine or a placebo. Both conserved end residues are part of each CDR3. D genes are given only for firm matches. Rows may omit the clone size; those that give it use once, few, many or a size class.

.,TRBJ1-5,TRBD1,TRBV18,CASSQTGVSNQPQHF,TGTGCCAGCTCACAAACAGGGGTTAGCAATCAGCCCCAGCATTTT
.,TRBJ1-1,.,TRBV18,CASSPPKGENTEAFF,TGTGCCAGCTCACCACCGAAGGGAGAGAACACTGAAGCTTTCTTT
.,TRBJ2-1,.,TRBV2,CASSESNLATEQFF,TGTGCCAGCAGTGAATCCAACCTAGCGACTGAGCAGTTCTTC
.,TRBJ1-1,.,TRBV5-6,CASSLGPDMNTEAFF,TGTGCCAGCAGCTTGGGACCGGACATGAACACTGAAGCTTTCTTT
few,TRBJ1-5,.,TRBV19,CASSTDKLNQPQHF,TGTGCCAGTAGTACGGACAAGCTAAATCAGCCCCAGCATTTT
.,TRBJ1-1,.,TRBV6-5,CASKRDTNTEAFF,TGTGCCAGCAAACGCGACACGAACACTGAAGCTTTCTTT
.,TRBJ1-1,TRBD1,TRBV28,CASSSTGGRYEAFF,TGTGCCAGCAGTTCCACAGGGGGCCGGTACGAAGCTTTCTTT
.,TRBJ2-7,.,TRBV28,CASSFPDSYEQYF,TGTGCCAGCAGTTTCCCAGATTCATACGAGCAGTACTTC
.,TRBJ2-5,TRBD1,TRBV2,CASTLDREETQYF,TGTGCCAGCACCCTGGACAGGGAAGAGACCCAGTACTTC
.,TRBJ2-1,TRBD2,TRBV11-2,CASSFSGRWNEQFF,TGTGCCAGCAGCTTTAGCGGGAGGTGGAATGAGCAGTTCTTC
.,TRBJ2-3,TRBD1,TRBV9,CASSLHQGATSDTQYF,TGTGCCAGCAGCCTTCATCAGGGGGCAACGTCAGATACGCAGTATTTT
.,TRBJ1-5,.,TRBV6-5,CASIPGADGNQPQHF,TGTGCCAGCATCCCAGGGGCCGATGGCAATCAGCCCCAGCATTTT